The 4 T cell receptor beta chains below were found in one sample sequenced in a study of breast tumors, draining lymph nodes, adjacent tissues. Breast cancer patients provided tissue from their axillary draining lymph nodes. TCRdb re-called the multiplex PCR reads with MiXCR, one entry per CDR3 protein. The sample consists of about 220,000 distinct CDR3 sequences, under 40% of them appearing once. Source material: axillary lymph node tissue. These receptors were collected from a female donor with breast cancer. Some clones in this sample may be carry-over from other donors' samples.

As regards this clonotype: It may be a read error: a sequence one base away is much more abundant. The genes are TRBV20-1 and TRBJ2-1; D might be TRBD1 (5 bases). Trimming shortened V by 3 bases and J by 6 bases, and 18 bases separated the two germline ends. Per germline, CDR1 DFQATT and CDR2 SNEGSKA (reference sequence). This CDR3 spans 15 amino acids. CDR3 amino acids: CSASADTNFSNEQFF. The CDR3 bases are TGCAGTGCTAGTGCGGACACGAATTTCTCCAATGAGCAGTTCTTC.

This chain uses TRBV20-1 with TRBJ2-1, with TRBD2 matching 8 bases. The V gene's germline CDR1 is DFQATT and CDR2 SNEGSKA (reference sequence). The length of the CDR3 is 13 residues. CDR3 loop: CRHAGTSVGEQFF. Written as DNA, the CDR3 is TGCAGGCACGCCGGGACTAGTGTTGGTGAGCAGTTCTTC.

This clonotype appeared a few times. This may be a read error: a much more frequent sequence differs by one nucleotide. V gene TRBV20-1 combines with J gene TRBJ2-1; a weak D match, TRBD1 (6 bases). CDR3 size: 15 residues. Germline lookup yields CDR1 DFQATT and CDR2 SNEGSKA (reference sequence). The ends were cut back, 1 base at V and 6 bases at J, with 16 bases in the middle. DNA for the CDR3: TGCAGTGCTAGAGGAGACAGGATTCGGTCCAATGAGCAGTTCTTC. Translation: CSARGDRIRSNEQFF.

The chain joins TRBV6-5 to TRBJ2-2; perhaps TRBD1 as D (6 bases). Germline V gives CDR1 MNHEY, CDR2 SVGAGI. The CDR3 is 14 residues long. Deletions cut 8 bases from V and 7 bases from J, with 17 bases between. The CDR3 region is CASRSRGRGGELFF. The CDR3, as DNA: TGTGCCAGCCGATCCAGGGGAAGAGGCGGGGAGCTGTTTTTT.